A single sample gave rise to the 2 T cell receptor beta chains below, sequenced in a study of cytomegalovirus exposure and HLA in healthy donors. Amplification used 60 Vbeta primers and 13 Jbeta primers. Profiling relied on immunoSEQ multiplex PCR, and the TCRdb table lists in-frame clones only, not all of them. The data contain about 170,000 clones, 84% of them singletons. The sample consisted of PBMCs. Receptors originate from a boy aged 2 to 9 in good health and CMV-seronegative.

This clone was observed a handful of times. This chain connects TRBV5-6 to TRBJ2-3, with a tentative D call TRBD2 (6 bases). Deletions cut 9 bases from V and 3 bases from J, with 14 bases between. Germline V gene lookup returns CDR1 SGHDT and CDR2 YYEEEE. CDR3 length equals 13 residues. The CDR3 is CATLRLVTDTQYF. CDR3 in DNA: TGTGCCACCTTAAGACTAGTTACAGATACGCAGTATTTT.

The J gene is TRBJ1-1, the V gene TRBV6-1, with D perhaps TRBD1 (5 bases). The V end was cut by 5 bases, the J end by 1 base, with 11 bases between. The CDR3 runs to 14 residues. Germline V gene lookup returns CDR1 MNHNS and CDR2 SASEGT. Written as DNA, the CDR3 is TGTGCCAGCAGTCCAACCACAGGGAACACTGAAGCTTTCTTT. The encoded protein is CASSPTTGNTEAFF.